The next 10 T cell receptor beta chains were all read from a single sample in a study of chronic HIV infection and antiretroviral therapy. TCRdb re-derived calls from the 5' RACE reads in MiXCR, one entry per CDR3 protein. The sample carries about 48,000 distinct CDR3 sequences, about 18% recorded once. Sequenced material: peripheral blood. These receptors came from an adult who had HIV and had not received antiretroviral therapy, or was an uninfected healthy control (not recorded which).

This sequence joins TRBV20-1 and TRBJ2-3, with 9 positions matching TRBD2. Germline V CDR1 and CDR2: DFQATT, SNEGSKA (reference sequence). The CDR3 has 16 amino acids. Unmatched junction bases numbered 15, after V lost 6 bases and J lost 5 bases. CDR3 sequence: CSAAPIAGVVEDTQYF. DNA for the CDR3: TGCAGTGCAGCTCCTATAGCGGGAGTTGTGGAAGATACGCAGTATTTT.

This clonotype occurred a few times. The rearrangement joins TRBV7-6 to TRBJ1-1; no firm D call. V lost 5 bases and J lost 5, with 6 bases in between. Germline V gene data show CDR1 as SGHVS and CDR2 as FNYEAQ. The CDR3 is 11 residues long. This CDR3 reads CASSDDTEAFF. DNA for the CDR3: TGTGCCAGCAGCGACGATACTGAAGCTTTCTTT.

This chain links TRBV28 with TRBJ1-5, with D maybe TRBD1 (6 bases). The V and J ends lost 2 bases and 6 bases respectively, with 11 bases between them. This CDR3 is 14 amino acids long. CDR1 and CDR2 from the germline V gene are MDHEN and SYDVKM. For the CDR3, the DNA is TGTGCCAGCAGTTTAAAGGGGGGCACTCAGCCCCAGCATTTT. Translated, it gives CASSLKGGTQPQHF.

The rearrangement links TRBV6-5 to TRBJ1-2; possibly TRBD1 for D (6 bases). CDR3 length: 17 residues. Germline CDR1 is MNHEY and CDR2 is SVGAGI. Trimming pared 5 bases from V and 2 bases from J, leaving 21 bases between. The CDR3 sequence: CASSPPTGTFRNYGYTF. The CDR3 DNA is TGTGCCAGCAGTCCACCCACGGGGACATTCCGCAACTATGGCTACACCTTC.

The V and J genes are TRBV12-3 or TRBV12-4 and TRBJ2-2, with 11 positions matching TRBD1. There are 15 residues in the CDR3. V lost 10 bases to trimming and J lost 6 bases; unmatched junction nucleotides: 10. The CDR3 is CAIATDRGPAGELFF. The CDR3 region has the DNA TGTGCCATAGCTACGGACAGGGGGCCGGCCGGGGAGCTGTTTTTT.

This chain joins TRBV29-1 and TRBJ2-1; maybe TRBD1 (6 bases). CDR1 and CDR2 (germline): SQVTM, ANQGSEA. V lost 4 bases to trimming and J lost 5 bases, with 12 bases between them. CDR3 size: 13 residues. CDR3 sequence reads: CSVVSGENNEQFF. In DNA, the CDR3 is TGCAGCGTTGTGTCAGGGGAAAACAATGAGCAGTTCTTC.

J is TRBJ1-2 and V is TRBV10-3; 8 nucleotides agree with TRBD1. The CDR3 totals 12 residues. Germline assignment: CDR1 ENHRY and CDR2 SYGVKD. V lost 6 bases and J lost 6; bases outside the gene matches: 3. The CDR3 sequence is CAISSTGDGYTF. For the CDR3, the DNA is TGTGCCATCAGCTCGACAGGGGATGGCTACACCTTC.

This sequence joins TRBV29-1 and TRBJ2-7; the match to TRBD1 covers 7 bases. V dropped 7 bases and J dropped 2; count of bases not matched to a gene: 11. Germline assignment: CDR1 SQVTM and CDR2 ANQGSEA. This CDR3 has 14 amino acids. This CDR3 is CSGSSTGDPYEQYF. DNA of the CDR3: TGCAGCGGGTCATCCACAGGGGATCCCTACGAGCAGTACTTC.

This clonotype has more than one count but fewer than ten. The CDR3, as DNA: TGCGCCACCCAGGTCGGGACAGGGGATGAAAAACTGTTTTTT. Translating it yields CATQVGTGDEKLFF. This chain connects TRBV5-1 to TRBJ1-4; TRBD1 matches 10 bases. Trimming cost V 9 bases and J 6 bases; bases outside gene matches: 8. Germline V gene lookup returns CDR1 SGHRS and CDR2 YFSETQ. There are 14 residues in the CDR3.

The V gene is TRBV11-2, the J gene TRBJ2-3, with TRBD2 matching 8 bases. The J segment lost 4 bases and the V segment lost 5 bases, leaving 8 bases of the junction unmatched. In germline, CDR1 is SGHAT, CDR2 FQNNGV. This CDR3 region has 15 residues. The CDR3 DNA sequence: TGTGCCAGCAGCCCCCGGGGGGGGCTTTCAGATACGCAGTATTTT. Protein: CASSPRGGLSDTQYF. Full variable domain (remainder filled in from reference TRBV11-2 and TRBJ2-3): EAGVAQSPRYKIIEKRQSVAFWCNPISGHATLYWYQQILGQGPKLLIQFQNNGVVDDSQLPKDRFSAERLKGVDSTLKIQPAKLEDSAVYLCASSPRGGLSDTQYFGPGTRLTVL.